What follows are 21 T cell receptor beta chains derived from one specimen sequenced in a study of control samples from healthy donors and cancer patients. Libraries were prepared by immunoSEQ multiplex PCR; TCRdb keeps only in-frame clonotypes and omits some of them. The sample carries about 51,000 clones, 88% recorded once. Sample: PBMCs. The receptors were gathered from a man in his forties or fifties with head and neck cancer.

This clone is judged medium-sized. The chain combines TRBV5-4 with TRBJ1-1, with 9 bases that match TRBD1. The V segment lost 0 bases and the J segment 8 bases; nucleotides outside the gene matches: 2. The germline V gene has CDR1 SGHNT and CDR2 YYREEE (reference sequence). The CDR3 length is 13 residues. The chain's CDR3 is CASSLGGTGEAFF. CDR3 in DNA: TGTGCCAGCAGCTTGGGGGGGACAGGGGAAGCTTTCTTT.

The chain carries TRBV28 and TRBJ2-3; 7 bases are shared with TRBD2. The germline CDR1 and CDR2 sequences are MDHEN and SYDVKM. The CDR3 covers 18 residues. V shed 5 bases, J shed 2 bases, and the junction held 16 bases outside the gene matches. The CDR3 is CASSIRLFGSGTTDTQYF. CDR3 coding DNA: TGTGCCAGCAGTATAAGGCTCTTTGGCAGCGGGACCACAGATACGCAGTATTTT.

The rearrangement joins TRBV27 to TRBJ2-5; 10 nucleotides match TRBD2. From germline, CDR1 is MNHEY and CDR2 SMNVEV (reference sequence). Losses at the gene ends were 1 base for V and 2 bases for J; bases not matched to a gene: 1. The CDR3 is made up of 15 amino acids. CDR3 nucleotide sequence: TGTGCCAGCAGTTTATGGACTAGCGGACAAGAGACCCAGTACTTC. Protein product: CASSLWTSGQETQYF.

The chain uses TRBV28 and TRBJ1-2; D is possibly TRBD1 (5 bases). This CDR3 region has 17 residues. Per the germline V gene, CDR1 is MDHEN and CDR2 is SYDVKM. The V end lost 6 bases, the J end lost 1 base, and 21 bases lay between the germline ends. CDR3 sequence (DNA): TGTGCCAGCAGCGCCCCCAAAGGCACAGGTGATAACTATGGCTACACCTTC. It specifies CASSAPKGTGDNYGYTF.

The chain uses TRBV7-9 and TRBJ2-7; D remains unclear. This CDR3 is built from 13 residues. Per the germline V gene, CDR1 is SEHNR and CDR2 is FQNEAQ (reference sequence). V lost 0 bases and J lost 6, with 9 bases in between. The CDR3 protein is CASSLAHGAEQYF. In DNA form, the CDR3 reads TGTGCCAGCAGCTTAGCGCACGGTGCCGAGCAGTACTTC.

The rearrangement joins TRBV30 to TRBJ2-5; possibly TRBD1 for D (6 bases). CDR1 is GTSNPN and CDR2 is SVGIG in the germline V gene (reference sequence). The CDR3 is made up of 20 amino acids. Trimming cost V 1 base and J 0 bases, with 27 bases left between them. The CDR3 region is CAWSAIGDIRGAKDQETQYF. The CDR3 DNA follows: TGTGCCTGGAGTGCAATAGGGGACATTCGGGGCGCGAAGGACCAAGAGACCCAGTACTTC.

The chain employs TRBV6-5 and TRBJ2-1, with TRBD2 matching over 11 bases. CDR3 size: 15 residues. Germline V gene lookup returns CDR1 MNHEY and CDR2 SVGAGI. J was trimmed by 7 bases and V by 3 bases; bases with no gene match: 5. The CDR3 sequence is CASSYSGRAWNEQFF. For the CDR3, the DNA is TGTGCCAGCAGTTATAGCGGGAGGGCCTGGAATGAGCAGTTCTTC.

The V call is TRBV4-2, the J call TRBJ2-2; D uncertain. Trimming pared 1 base from V and 0 bases from J, leaving 6 bases between. The length of the CDR3 is 15 residues. Germline-derived CDR1 and CDR2 are LGHNA and YNFKEQ. CDR3 sequence reads: CASSQVGANTGELFF. Written as DNA, the CDR3 is TGTGCCAGCAGCCAAGTGGGCGCGAACACCGGGGAGCTGTTTTTT.

The chain carries TRBV5-1 and TRBJ2-1; 10 nucleotides match TRBD1. This CDR3 has 15 amino acids. V was pared by 4 bases and J by 4 bases, with 5 bases of the junction left unmatched. Germline CDR1 and CDR2: SGHRS and YFSETQ. The CDR3 sequence: CASSAGQGFYNEQFF. Here the CDR3 DNA reads TGCGCCAGCAGCGCGGGACAGGGGTTTTACAATGAGCAGTTCTTC.

V is TRBV28 and J is TRBJ1-1; the D is unclear. V was pared by 4 bases and J by 0 bases, with 6 bases between. CDR3 length: 13 amino acids. Germline values: CDR1 MDHEN, CDR2 SYDVKM. This CDR3 reads CASSSTLNTEAFF. The CDR3 DNA is TGTGCCAGCAGTTCAACTTTGAACACTGAAGCTTTCTTT. Drawing the rest from reference TRBV28 and TRBJ1-1, the complete variable domain is DVKVTQSSRYLVKRTGEKVFLECVQDMDHENMFWYRQDPGLGLRLIYFSYDVKMKEKGDIPEGYSVSREKKERFSLILESASTNQTSMYLCASSSTLNTEAFFGQGTRLTVV.

The rearrangement links TRBV9 to TRBJ1-2, with 10 bases matching TRBD1. Looked up from germline, CDR1 is SGDLS and CDR2 is YYNGEE. V shed 1 base, J shed 3 bases, and the junction held 18 bases outside the gene matches. The CDR3 is made up of 20 amino acids. DNA of the CDR3: TGTGCCAGCAGCGTAAGTCTAATATCCGGGACAGGGGACTCGTACTATGGCTACACCTTC. Protein: CASSVSLISGTGDSYYGYTF.

This chain joins TRBV11-2 and TRBJ2-1; no firm D call. Trimming cost V 0 bases and J 9 bases, with 12 bases left between them. CDR1 SGHAT and CDR2 FQNNGV come from the germline V gene. CDR3 length: 14 amino acids. The CDR3: CASSLDSAATEQFF. Here the CDR3 DNA reads TGTGCCAGCAGCTTAGATTCGGCAGCAACTGAGCAGTTCTTC.

This clone came up once. The rearrangement joins TRBV12-5 to TRBJ1-1, with 8 bases fitting TRBD1. The CDR3 extends over 18 amino acids. The germline CDR1 and CDR2 sequences are LGHNT and FRNRAP. V lost 6 bases and J lost 5; bases outside the gene matches: 20. The DNA for the CDR3 is TGTGCTAGTGGAGAGAAGTTTGTGACCGGGACAGGACTAACTGAAGCTTTCTTT. This translates into CASGEKFVTGTGLTEAFF.

Note on this clone: Its ends do not fully match the called genes, so a read error is possible. This chain uses TRBV4-1 with TRBJ2-7; D gene uncertain. This CDR3 has 8 residues. The germline CDR1 and CDR2 sequences are MGHRA and YSYEKL. The CDR3 here is CASSQESF. For the CDR3, the DNA is TGCGCCAGCAGCCAAGAATCTTTC.

V and J are TRBV6-5 and TRBJ2-3; a possible D gene is TRBD1 (6 bases). Germline values: CDR1 MNHEY, CDR2 SVGAGI. This CDR3 contains 14 residues. V shed 6 bases and J shed 3 bases, with 13 bases lying between them. The DNA for the CDR3 is TGTGCCAGCAGCGACAGGTGGAGGACAGATACGCAGTATTTT. It encodes CASSDRWRTDTQYF.

As regards this clone: The junction does not match germline at one end; this may be a read error. The CDR3 DNA follows: TGTGCCACTAGTAATGGGGGGAACAGCGAGCAGTACTTC. Its protein is CATSNGGNSEQYF. The genes are TRBV19 and TRBJ2-7; maybe TRBD2 (6 bases). Germline lookup yields CDR1 LNHDA and CDR2 SQIVND (reference sequence). The CDR3 contains 13 residues.

In its sample, this clone was seen once. The chain has TRBV7-6 and TRBJ1-1; 8 bases map to TRBD1. The CDR3 runs to 19 residues. The ends lost 4 bases at V and 3 bases at J; junction bases unmatched: 19. The V gene's germline CDR1 is SGHVS and CDR2 FNYEAQ. This chain's CDR3 is CASSSRGQGARVLDTEAFF. The CDR3 DNA reads TGTGCCAGCAGCTCTAGGGGGCAGGGGGCGCGGGTGTTGGACACTGAAGCTTTCTTT.

This clone was recorded once. The chain combines TRBV28 with TRBJ1-5; 10 nucleotides match TRBD1. Looked up from germline, CDR1 is MDHEN and CDR2 is SYDVKM. V gave up 6 bases and J gave up 0 bases; unmatched junction bases: 20. CDR3 length: 21 residues. The DNA of the CDR3 is TGTGCCAGCAGGAGGAACGCCGGGACAGGGGCCCGTGGGTATAGCAATCAGCCCCAGCATTTT. It translates to CASRRNAGTGARGYSNQPQHF. Filled out from reference TRBV28 and TRBJ1-5, the complete variable domain reads DVKVTQSSRYLVKRTGEKVFLECVQDMDHENMFWYRQDPGLGLRLIYFSYDVKMKEKGDIPEGYSVSREKKERFSLILESASTNQTSMYLCASRRNAGTGARGYSNQPQHFGDGTRLSIL.

The chain recombines TRBV10-3 with TRBJ2-3; maybe TRBD1 (5 bases). Germline V gene sequence: CDR1 ENHRY, CDR2 SYGVKD. The CDR3 runs 17 residues. V lost 4 bases and J 3 bases, leaving 20 bases between the germline ends. CDR3 amino acids: CAISGASRGFRTDTQYF. The CDR3 region has the DNA TGTGCCATCAGTGGGGCTAGTAGGGGTTTTAGGACAGATACGCAGTATTTT.

The chain links TRBV4-1 to TRBJ2-7; D is perhaps TRBD2 (6 bases). The germline V gene has CDR1 MGHRA and CDR2 YSYEKL. Deletions cut 0 bases from V and 3 bases from J, with 15 bases between. The CDR3 is 16 amino acids. The CDR3 region has the DNA TGCGCCAGCAGCCAAGATCGCAGGGAGGATGGCTACGAGCAGTACTTC. It translates to CASSQDRREDGYEQYF.

The rearrangement joins TRBV7-2 to TRBJ2-7; 10 nucleotides agree with TRBD2. The CDR3 has 19 residues. CDR1 and CDR2 (germline): SGHTA, FQGNSA. V shed 5 bases and J 0 bases; nucleotides not matched to a gene: 16. The CDR3 region is CASSTHPGLATTSSYEQYF. The CDR3 DNA follows: TGTGCCAGCAGCACGCACCCGGGACTAGCGACTACTAGCTCCTACGAGCAGTACTTC. The whole variable domain, filled in from reference TRBV7-2 and TRBJ2-7, reads GAGVSQSPSNKVTEKGKDVELRCDPISGHTALYWYRQSLGQGLEFLIYFQGNSAPDKSGLPSDRFSAERTGGSVSTLTIQRTQQEDSAVYLCASSTHPGLATTSSYEQYFGPGTRLTVT.